The clone carrying this T cell receptor beta chain has a single count. Profiled with immunoSEQ multiplex PCR; TCRdb holds only in-frame clones, not every one. The sample contains fewer than 85,000 clones, 92% of which appear only once. The data were taken from a study of control samples from healthy donors and cancer patients. In germline, CDR1 is SEHNR, CDR2 FQNEAQ (reference sequence). This CDR3 spans 13 amino acids. The junction had 6 bases not matched to a gene; V was cut back by 9 bases and J by 2 bases. The chain couples TRBV7-9 to TRBJ1-1; TRBD1 agrees at 7 bases. Sequencing input: blood. This TCR came from a woman between 55 and 75 years old in good health. The CDR3 spells CASSTGRNTEAFF. The CDR3 DNA follows: TGTGCCAGTTCGACAGGGAGAAACACTGAAGCTTTCTTT.